This T cell receptor beta chain derives from a study of siplizumab effects on memory and regulatory T cells. General study results and limits: Both greater diversity than memory cells and a major contribution to the alloresponse seemed to characterize naive T cells. Phenotypic classification as naive or memory proved unattainable for roughly 80-97% of proliferating CD4+ or CD8+ clones.

Sequencing used immunoSEQ multiplex PCR; TCRdb keeps in-frame clones, though not all of them. Altogether about 100,000 clones are present, about 90% being singletons, with the ten largest covering 0.14% to 0.15%. For this clone: Its antigen is unidentified.

Sequences were obtained from CD4+ T cells sorted from blood. The receptor was derived from a human donor in good health.

The CDR3 loop reads CASSLGLGADTQYF. CDR3 in DNA: TGTGCCAGTAGCCTGGGACTAGGGGCAGATACGCAGTATTTT. The rearrangement links TRBV19 to TRBJ2-3; 8 bases align to TRBD2. V lost 6 bases and J lost 4; bases outside the gene matches: 6. This CDR3 is 14 amino acids long. CDR1 and CDR2 (germline): LNHDA, SQIVND (reference sequence).